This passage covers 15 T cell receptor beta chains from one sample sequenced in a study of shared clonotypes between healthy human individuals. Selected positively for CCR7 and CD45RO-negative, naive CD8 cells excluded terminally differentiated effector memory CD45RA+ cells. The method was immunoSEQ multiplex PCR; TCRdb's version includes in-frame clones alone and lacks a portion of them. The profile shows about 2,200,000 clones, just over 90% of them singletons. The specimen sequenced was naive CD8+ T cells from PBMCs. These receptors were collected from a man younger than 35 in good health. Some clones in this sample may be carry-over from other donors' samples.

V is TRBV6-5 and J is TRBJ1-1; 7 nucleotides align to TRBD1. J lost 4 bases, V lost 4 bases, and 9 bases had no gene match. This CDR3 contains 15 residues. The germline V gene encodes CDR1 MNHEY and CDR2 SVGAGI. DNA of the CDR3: TGTGCCAGCAGTTTGACAGGGTTTTGGAGCACTGAAGCTTTCTTT. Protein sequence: CASSLTGFWSTEAFF.

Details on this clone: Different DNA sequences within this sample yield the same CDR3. The CDR3 sequence is CASSVGRGDGYTF. The CDR3 DNA sequence: TGTGCCAGCAGCGTAGGCAGGGGAGATGGCTACACCTTC. The V call is TRBV9, the J call TRBJ1-2; TRBD1 is a possible D gene (6 bases). Trimming removed 0 bases from V and 6 bases from J, with 9 bases in between. This CDR3 is 13 amino acids long. CDR1 and CDR2 (germline): SGDLS, YYNGEE.

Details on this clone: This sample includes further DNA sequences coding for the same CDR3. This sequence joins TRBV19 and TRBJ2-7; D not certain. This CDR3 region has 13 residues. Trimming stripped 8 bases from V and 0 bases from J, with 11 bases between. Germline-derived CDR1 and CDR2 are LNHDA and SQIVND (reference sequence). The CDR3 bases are TGTGCCAGTTCGATGACACCCTCCTACGAGCAGTACTTC. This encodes CASSMTPSYEQYF.

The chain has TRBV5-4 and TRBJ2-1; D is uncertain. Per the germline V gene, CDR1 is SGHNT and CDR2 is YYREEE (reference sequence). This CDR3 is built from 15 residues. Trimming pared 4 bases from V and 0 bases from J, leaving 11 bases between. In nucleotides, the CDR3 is TGTGCCAGCAGCCATCGGTCCAGCTCCTACAATGAGCAGTTCTTC. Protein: CASSHRSSSYNEQFF.

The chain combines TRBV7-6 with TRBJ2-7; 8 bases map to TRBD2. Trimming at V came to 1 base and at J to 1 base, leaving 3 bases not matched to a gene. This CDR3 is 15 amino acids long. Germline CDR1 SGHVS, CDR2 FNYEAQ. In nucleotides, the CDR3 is TGTGCCAGCAGCTTAGGAGCTAGCGGGTCCTACGAGCAGTACTTC. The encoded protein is CASSLGASGSYEQYF.

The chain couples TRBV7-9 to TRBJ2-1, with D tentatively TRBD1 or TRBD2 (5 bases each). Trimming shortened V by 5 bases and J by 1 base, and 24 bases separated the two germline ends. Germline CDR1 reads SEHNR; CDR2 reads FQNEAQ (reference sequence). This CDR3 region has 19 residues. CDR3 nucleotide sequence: TGTGCCAGCAGCCCTTCGGGGACGGAGGCCACCAGTTCCTACAATGAGCAGTTCTTC. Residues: CASSPSGTEATSSYNEQFF.

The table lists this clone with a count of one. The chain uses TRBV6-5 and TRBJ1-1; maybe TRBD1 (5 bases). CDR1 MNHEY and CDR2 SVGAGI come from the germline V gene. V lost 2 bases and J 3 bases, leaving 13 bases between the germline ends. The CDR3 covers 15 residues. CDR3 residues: CASSYGGTGDTEAFF. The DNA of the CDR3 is TGTGCCAGCAGTTACGGTGGGACGGGGGACACTGAAGCTTTCTTT.

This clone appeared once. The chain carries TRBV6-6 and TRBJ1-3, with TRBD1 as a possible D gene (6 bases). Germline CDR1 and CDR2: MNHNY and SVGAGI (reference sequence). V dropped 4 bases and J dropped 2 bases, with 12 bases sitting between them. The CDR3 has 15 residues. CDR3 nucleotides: TGTGCCAGCAGTTCCGACAGGCCGCCTGGAAACACCATATATTTT. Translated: CASSSDRPPGNTIYF.

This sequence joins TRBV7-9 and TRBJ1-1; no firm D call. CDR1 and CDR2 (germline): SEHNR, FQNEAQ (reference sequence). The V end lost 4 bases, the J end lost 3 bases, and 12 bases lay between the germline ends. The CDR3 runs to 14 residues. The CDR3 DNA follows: TGTGCCAGCAGCTCGGACGTAACCTACACTGAAGCTTTCTTT. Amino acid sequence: CASSSDVTYTEAFF. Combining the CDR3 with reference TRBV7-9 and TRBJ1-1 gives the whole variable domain DTGVSQNPRHKITKRGQNVTFRCDPISEHNRLYWYRQTLGQGPEFLTYFQNEAQLEKSRLLSDRFSAERPKGSFSTLEIQRTEQGDSAMYLCASSSDVTYTEAFFGQGTRLTVV.

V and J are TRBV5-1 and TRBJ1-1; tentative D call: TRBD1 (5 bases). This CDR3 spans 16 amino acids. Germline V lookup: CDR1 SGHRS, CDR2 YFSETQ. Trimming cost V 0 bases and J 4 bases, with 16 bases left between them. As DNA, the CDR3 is TGCGCCAGCAGCTTGGCCGCAGGGCTTTCTAGCACTGAAGCTTTCTTT. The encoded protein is CASSLAAGLSSTEAFF.

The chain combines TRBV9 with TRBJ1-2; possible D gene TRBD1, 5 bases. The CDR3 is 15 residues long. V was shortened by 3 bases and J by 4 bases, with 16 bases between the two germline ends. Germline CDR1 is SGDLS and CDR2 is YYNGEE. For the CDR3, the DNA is TGTGCCAGCAGCGCCCACAGGACAAGCCCCTATGGCTACACCTTC. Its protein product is CASSAHRTSPYGYTF.

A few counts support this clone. DNA for the CDR3: TGTGCCAGCACCGAACCCGGGACTGAAGCTTTCTTT. Protein product: CASTEPGTEAFF. V and J are TRBV25-1 and TRBJ1-1; no clear D. The V gene lost 7 bases and the J gene lost 5 bases, with 11 bases spanning the gap. Germline V gives CDR1 MGHDK, CDR2 SYGVNS. This CDR3 comprises 12 residues. Using reference TRBV25-1 and TRBJ1-1 for the parts outside the CDR3, the full variable domain is EADIYQTPRYLVIGTGKKITLECSQTMGHDKMYWYQQDPGMELHLIHYSYGVNSTEKGDLSSESTVSRIRTEHFPLTLESARPSHTSQYLCASTEPGTEAFFGQGTRLTVV.

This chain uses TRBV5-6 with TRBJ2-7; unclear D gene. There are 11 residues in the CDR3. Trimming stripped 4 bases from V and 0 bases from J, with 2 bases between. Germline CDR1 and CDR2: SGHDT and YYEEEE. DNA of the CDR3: TGTGCCAGCAGCATCTCCTACGAGCAGTACTTC. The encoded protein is CASSISYEQYF.

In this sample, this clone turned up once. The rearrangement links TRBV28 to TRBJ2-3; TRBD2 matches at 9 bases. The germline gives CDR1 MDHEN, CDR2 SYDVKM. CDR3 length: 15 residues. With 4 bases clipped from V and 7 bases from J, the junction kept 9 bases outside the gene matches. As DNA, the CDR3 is TGTGCCAGCAGTTCCCGGACTAGCGTAATAAATACGCAGTATTTT. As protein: CASSSRTSVINTQYF.

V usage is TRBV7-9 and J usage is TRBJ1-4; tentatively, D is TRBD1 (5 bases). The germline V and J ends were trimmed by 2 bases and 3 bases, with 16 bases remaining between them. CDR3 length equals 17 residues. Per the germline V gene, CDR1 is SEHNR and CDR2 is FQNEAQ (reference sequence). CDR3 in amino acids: CASSLPKLGAANEKLFF. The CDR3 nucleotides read TGTGCCAGCAGCTTACCAAAACTCGGGGCAGCTAATGAAAAACTGTTTTTT.